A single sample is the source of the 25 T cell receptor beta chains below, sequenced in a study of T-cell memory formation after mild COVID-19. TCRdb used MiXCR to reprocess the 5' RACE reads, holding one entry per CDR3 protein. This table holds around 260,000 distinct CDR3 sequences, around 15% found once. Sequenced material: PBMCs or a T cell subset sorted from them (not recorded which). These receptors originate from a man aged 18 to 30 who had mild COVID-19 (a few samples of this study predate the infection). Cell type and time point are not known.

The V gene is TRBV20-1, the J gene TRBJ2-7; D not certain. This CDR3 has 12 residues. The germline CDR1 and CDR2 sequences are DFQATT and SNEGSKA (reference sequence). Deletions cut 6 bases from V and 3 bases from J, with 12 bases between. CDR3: CSAPNEDYEQYF. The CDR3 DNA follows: TGCAGTGCGCCCAACGAAGACTACGAGCAGTACTTC.

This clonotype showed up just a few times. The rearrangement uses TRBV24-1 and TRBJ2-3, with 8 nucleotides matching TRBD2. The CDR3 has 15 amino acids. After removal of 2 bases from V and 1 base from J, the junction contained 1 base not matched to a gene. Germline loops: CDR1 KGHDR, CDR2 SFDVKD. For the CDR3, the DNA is TGTGCCACCAGTGATTCAGCGGGGGGCACAGATACGCAGTATTTT. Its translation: CATSDSAGGTDTQYF.

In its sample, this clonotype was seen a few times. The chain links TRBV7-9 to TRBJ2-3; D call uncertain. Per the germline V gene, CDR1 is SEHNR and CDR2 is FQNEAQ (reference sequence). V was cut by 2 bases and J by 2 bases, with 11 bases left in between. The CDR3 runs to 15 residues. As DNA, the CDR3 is TGTGCCAGCAGCTTAAAGGGCCGCTACACAGATACGCAGTATTTT. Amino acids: CASSLKGRYTDTQYF.

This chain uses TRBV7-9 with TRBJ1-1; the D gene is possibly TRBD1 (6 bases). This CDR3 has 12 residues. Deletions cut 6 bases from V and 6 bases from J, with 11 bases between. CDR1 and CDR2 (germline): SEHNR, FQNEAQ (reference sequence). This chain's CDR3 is CASRGTLPEAFF. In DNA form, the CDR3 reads TGTGCCAGCAGGGGGACATTGCCTGAAGCTTTCTTT.

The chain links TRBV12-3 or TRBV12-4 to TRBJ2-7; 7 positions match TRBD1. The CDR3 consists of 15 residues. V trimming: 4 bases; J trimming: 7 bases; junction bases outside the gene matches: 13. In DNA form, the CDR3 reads TGTGCCAGCAGTTCCCTGACAGGGCAACCGGTGGAGCAGTACTTC. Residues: CASSSLTGQPVEQYF.

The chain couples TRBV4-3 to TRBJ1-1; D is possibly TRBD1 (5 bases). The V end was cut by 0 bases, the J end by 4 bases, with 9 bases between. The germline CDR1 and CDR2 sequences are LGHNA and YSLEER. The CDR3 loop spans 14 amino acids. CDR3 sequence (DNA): TGCGCCAGCAGCCAAGATTTGGGGGGCACTGAAGCTTTCTTT. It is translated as CASSQDLGGTEAFF.

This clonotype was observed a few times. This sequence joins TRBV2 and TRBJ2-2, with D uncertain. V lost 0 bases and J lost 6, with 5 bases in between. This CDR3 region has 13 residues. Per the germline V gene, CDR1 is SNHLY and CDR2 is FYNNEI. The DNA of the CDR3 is TGTGCCAGCAGTGAAGCCTCCCCCGGGGAGCTGTTTTTT. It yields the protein CASSEASPGELFF.

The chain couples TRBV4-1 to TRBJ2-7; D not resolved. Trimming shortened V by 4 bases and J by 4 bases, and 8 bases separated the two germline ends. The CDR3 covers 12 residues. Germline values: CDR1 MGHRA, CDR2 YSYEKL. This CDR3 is CASSRGGYEQYF. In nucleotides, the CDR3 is TGCGCCAGCAGCCGGGGTGGGTACGAGCAGTACTTC.

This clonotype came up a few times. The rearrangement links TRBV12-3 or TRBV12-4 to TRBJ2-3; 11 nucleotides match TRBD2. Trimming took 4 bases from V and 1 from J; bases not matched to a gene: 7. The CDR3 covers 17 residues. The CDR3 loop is CASSSSSGGAGTDTQYF. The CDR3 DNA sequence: TGTGCCAGCAGTTCGAGTAGCGGGGGGGCGGGCACAGATACGCAGTATTTT.

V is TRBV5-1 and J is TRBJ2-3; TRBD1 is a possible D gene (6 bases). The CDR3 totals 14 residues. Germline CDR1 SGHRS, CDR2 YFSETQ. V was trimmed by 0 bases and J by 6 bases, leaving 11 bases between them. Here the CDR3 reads CASSLAGDSDTQYF. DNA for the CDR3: TGCGCCAGCAGCTTGGCAGGGGATAGTGATACGCAGTATTTT.

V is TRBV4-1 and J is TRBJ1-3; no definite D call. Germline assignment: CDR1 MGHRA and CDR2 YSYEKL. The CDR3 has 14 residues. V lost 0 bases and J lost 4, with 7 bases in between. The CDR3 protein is CASSQEGGGNTIYF. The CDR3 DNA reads TGCGCCAGCAGCCAAGAAGGCGGCGGAAACACCATATATTTT.

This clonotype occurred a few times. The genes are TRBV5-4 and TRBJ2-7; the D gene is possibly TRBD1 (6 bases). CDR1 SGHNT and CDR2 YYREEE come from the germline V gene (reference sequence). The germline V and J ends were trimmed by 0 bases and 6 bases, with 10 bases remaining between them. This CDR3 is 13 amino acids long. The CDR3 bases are TGTGCCAGCAGCTTGGACAGGGCCCCCGAGCAGTACGTC. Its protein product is CASSLDRAPEQYV.

The CDR3 region is CASLLKGSRVTGELFF. DNA of the CDR3: TGTGCCAGCCTCCTCAAGGGCAGCAGGGTTACCGGGGAGCTGTTTTTT. The chain employs TRBV7-2 and TRBJ2-2; D is possibly TRBD1 (5 bases). The CDR3 length is 16 residues. Trimming shortened V by 8 bases and J by 5 bases, and 21 bases separated the two germline ends. Per germline, CDR1 SGHTA and CDR2 FQGNSA.

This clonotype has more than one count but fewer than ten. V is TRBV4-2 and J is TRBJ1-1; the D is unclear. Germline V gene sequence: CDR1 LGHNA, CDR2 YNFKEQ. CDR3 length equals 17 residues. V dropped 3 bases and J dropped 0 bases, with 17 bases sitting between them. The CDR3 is CASSHQPVGIMNTEAFF. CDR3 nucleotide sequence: TGTGCCAGCAGCCACCAACCTGTGGGAATTATGAACACTGAAGCTTTCTTT.

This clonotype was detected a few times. CDR3 coding DNA: TGCGCCAGCAGCAGCTCTAGCGGGGGCACAGATACGCAGTATTTT. The encoded protein is CASSSSSGGTDTQYF. This sequence joins TRBV5-1 and TRBJ2-3, with 9 bases identical to TRBD2. J was trimmed by 1 base and V by 4 bases; bases with no gene match: 4. CDR1 SGHRS and CDR2 YFSETQ come from the germline V gene. The CDR3 loop spans 15 amino acids.

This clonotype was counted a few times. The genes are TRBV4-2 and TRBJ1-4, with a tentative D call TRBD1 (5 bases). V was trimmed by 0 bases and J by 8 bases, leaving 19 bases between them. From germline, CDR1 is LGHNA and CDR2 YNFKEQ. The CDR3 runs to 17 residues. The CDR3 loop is CASSQEGIQRGVEKLFF. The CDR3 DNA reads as TGTGCCAGCAGCCAAGAAGGGATACAAAGGGGTGTGGAAAAACTGTTTTTT.

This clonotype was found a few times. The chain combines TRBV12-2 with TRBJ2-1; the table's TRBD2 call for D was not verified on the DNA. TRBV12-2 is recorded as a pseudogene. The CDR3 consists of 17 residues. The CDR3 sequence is CASRLRNHGLEDNEQFF. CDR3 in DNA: TGTGCAAGTCGCTTACGAAATCACGGACTAGAAGACAATGAGCAGTTCTTC.

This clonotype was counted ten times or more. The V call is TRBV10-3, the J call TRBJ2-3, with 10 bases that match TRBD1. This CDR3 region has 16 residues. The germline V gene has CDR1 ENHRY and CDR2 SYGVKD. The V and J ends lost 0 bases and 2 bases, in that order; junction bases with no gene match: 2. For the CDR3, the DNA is TGTGCCATCAGTGAGTCGGGGACAGGGGCCACAGATACGCAGTATTTT. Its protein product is CAISESGTGATDTQYF.

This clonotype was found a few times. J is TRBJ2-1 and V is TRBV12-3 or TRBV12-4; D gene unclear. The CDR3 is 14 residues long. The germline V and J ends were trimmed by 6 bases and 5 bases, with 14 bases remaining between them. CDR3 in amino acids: CASSPPKIHNEQFF. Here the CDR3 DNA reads TGTGCCAGCAGCCCGCCTAAAATCCACAATGAGCAGTTCTTC.

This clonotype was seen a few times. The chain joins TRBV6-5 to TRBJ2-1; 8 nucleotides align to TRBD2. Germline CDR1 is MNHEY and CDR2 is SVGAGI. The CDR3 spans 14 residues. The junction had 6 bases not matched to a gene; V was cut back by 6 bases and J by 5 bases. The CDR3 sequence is CASSSSGHNNEQFF. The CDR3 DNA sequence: TGTGCCAGCAGCTCTAGCGGGCATAACAATGAGCAGTTCTTC.

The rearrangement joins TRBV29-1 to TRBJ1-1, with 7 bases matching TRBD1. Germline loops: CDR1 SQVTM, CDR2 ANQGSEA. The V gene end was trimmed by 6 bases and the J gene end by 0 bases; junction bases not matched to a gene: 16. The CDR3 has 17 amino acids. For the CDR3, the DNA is TGCAGCGTAGCGACAGGGCCCGAAGAGCTGATGAACACTGAAGCTTTCTTT. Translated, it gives CSVATGPEELMNTEAFF.

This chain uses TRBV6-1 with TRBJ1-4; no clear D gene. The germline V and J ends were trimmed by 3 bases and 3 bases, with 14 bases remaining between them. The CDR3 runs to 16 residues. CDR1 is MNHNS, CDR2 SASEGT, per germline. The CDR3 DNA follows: TGTGCCAGCAGTGAGTTATGGGGTCCGGCTAATGAAAAACTGTTTTTT. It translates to CASSELWGPANEKLFF.

The chain's CDR3 is CASSQDGLVGRETQYF. For the CDR3, the DNA is TGTGCCAGCAGCCAAGATGGTCTAGTCGGTAGAGAGACCCAGTACTTC. The chain joins TRBV3-1 to TRBJ2-5, with no clear D. In germline, CDR1 is LGHDT, CDR2 YNNKEL (reference sequence). The CDR3 has 16 residues. The V end was cut by 0 bases, the J end by 4 bases, with 15 bases between.

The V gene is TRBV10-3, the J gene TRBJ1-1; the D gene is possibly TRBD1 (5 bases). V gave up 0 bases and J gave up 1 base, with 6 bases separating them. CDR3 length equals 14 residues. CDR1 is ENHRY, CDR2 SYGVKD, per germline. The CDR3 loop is CAISESTGNTEAFF. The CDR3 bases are TGTGCCATCAGTGAGTCAACAGGGAACACTGAAGCTTTCTTT.

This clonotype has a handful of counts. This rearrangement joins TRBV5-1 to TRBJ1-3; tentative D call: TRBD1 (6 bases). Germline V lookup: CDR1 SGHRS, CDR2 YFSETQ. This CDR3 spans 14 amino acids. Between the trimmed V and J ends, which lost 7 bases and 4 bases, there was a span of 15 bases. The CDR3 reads CASGGGAPGNTIYF. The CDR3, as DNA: TGCGCCAGCGGTGGGGGGGCCCCAGGAAACACCATATATTTT.